The 4 T cell receptor beta chains below all came from one sample that was sequenced in a study of control samples from healthy donors and cancer patients. Repertoires were generated with immunoSEQ multiplex PCR, while TCRdb's copy carries only in-frame clones and drops some. Of some 130,000 clones in the sample, over 85% were seen once. The sequencing input was blood. These receptors were collected from a man between 25 and 39 years old in good health.

The chain has TRBV9 and TRBJ1-4, with D possibly being TRBD1 (6 bases). V gave up 0 bases and J gave up 7 bases, with 13 bases separating them. The germline V gene encodes CDR1 SGDLS and CDR2 YYNGEE. The CDR3 loop spans 15 amino acids. The CDR3: CASSVAWGLGEKLFF. The CDR3 bases are TGTGCCAGCAGCGTAGCGTGGGGGCTCGGTGAAAAACTGTTTTTT.

This clone was seen only once. The chain has TRBV7-8 and TRBJ2-7; weak D call: TRBD1 (5 bases). The germline CDR1 and CDR2 sequences are SGHVS and FQNEAQ. CDR3 length: 15 amino acids. With 0 bases removed from V and 4 bases from J, the gap between germline ends came to 13 bases. CDR3 sequence: CASSLAFPGSYEQYF. The CDR3 DNA follows: TGTGCCAGCAGCTTAGCCTTTCCAGGGTCGTACGAGCAGTACTTC.

The CDR3 here is CASSPTGPVGYGYTF. The DNA of the CDR3 is TGTGCCAGTAGCCCTACAGGGCCGGTCGGATATGGCTACACCTTC. The chain links TRBV19 to TRBJ1-2, with TRBD1 as a possible D gene (6 bases). V was cut by 6 bases and J by 5 bases, with 19 bases left in between. Germline V lookup: CDR1 LNHDA, CDR2 SQIVND (reference sequence). The CDR3 is made up of 15 amino acids.

The chain couples TRBV4-1 to TRBJ1-1; possible D gene TRBD1, 6 bases. This CDR3 has 15 amino acids. Trimming shortened V by 2 bases and J by 9 bases, and 19 bases separated the two germline ends. Germline-derived CDR1 and CDR2 are MGHRA and YSYEKL. Here the CDR3 reads CASSQTRGRPNQAFF. CDR3 in DNA: TGCGCCAGCAGCCAAACCCGGGGGCGGCCAAACCAAGCTTTCTTT.